Listed here are 24 T cell receptor beta chains from one sample, sequenced in a study of blood T cells in healthy people across ages. For the second PCR, which ran for 7 to 11 cycles, a sample-barcoded 5' primer and a J-beta primer mix were used. Via MiXCR, TCRdb re-called the 5' RACE reads, giving one row per CDR3 protein. The sample yields around 820,000 distinct CDR3 sequences, approximately 25% seen once. The sample also formed part of further work on T cells of mothers and their children.

The sequencing sample was made of blood. The source is a boy younger than 18 in good health.

This clonotype was seen more than once but under ten times. This chain uses TRBV7-8 with TRBJ2-1; no firm D call. With 7 bases removed from V and 0 bases from J, the gap between germline ends came to 19 bases. CDR3 length equals 17 residues. Germline values: CDR1 SGHVS, CDR2 FQNEAQ. The CDR3 loop is CASNHGRAVSSYNEQFF. The CDR3 region has the DNA TGTGCCAGCAACCACGGACGGGCTGTAAGCTCCTACAATGAGCAGTTCTTC.

V gene TRBV7-9 combines with J gene TRBJ1-4; D gene unclear. There are 14 residues in the CDR3. The germline V gene encodes CDR1 SEHNR and CDR2 FQNEAQ (reference sequence). Trimming removed 2 bases at V and 8 bases at J, with 12 bases between. For the CDR3, the DNA is TGTGCCAGCAGCTTATCCAGTGGTGGGGAAAAACTGTTTTTT. Its translation is CASSLSSGGEKLFF.

The V and J genes are TRBV7-8 and TRBJ2-7; D gene ambiguous. The CDR3 loop spans 14 amino acids. Looked up from germline, CDR1 is SGHVS and CDR2 is FQNEAQ. The V end lost 3 bases, the J end lost 3 bases, and 12 bases lay between the germline ends. CDR3 coding DNA: TGTGCCAGCAGCTTGCTGAGTAGAAACTACGAGCAGTACTTC. Encoded protein: CASSLLSRNYEQYF.

The chain carries TRBV6-5 and TRBJ1-1; 10 positions agree with TRBD1. The CDR3 totals 17 residues. From germline, CDR1 is MNHEY and CDR2 SVGAGI. The J segment lost 4 bases and the V segment lost 5 bases, leaving 13 bases of the junction unmatched. CDR3: CASSRGSRQGATTEAFF. The CDR3 nucleotides are TGTGCCAGCAGTCGCGGGAGCCGACAGGGGGCAACCACTGAAGCTTTCTTT.

J is TRBJ2-1 and V is TRBV10-3; D is perhaps TRBD2 (5 bases). CDR3 length equals 12 residues. The V end was cut by 6 bases, the J end by 7 bases, with 10 bases between. The germline V gene has CDR1 ENHRY and CDR2 SYGVKD. The CDR3 loop is CAIRDGVNEQFF. CDR3 coding DNA: TGTGCCATCAGGGACGGGGTGAATGAGCAGTTCTTC.

This clonotype has just a few counts. The V gene is TRBV20-1, the J gene TRBJ1-2; 9 nucleotides match TRBD1. CDR1 is DFQATT and CDR2 is SNEGSKA in the germline V gene (reference sequence). The V gene end was trimmed by 1 base and the J gene end by 6 bases; junction bases not matched to a gene: 12. The CDR3 length is 16 residues. CDR3 protein: CSARGLLGQGTDGYTF. CDR3 in DNA: TGCAGTGCTAGAGGGTTGTTGGGACAGGGAACGGATGGCTACACCTTC.

This clonotype has more than one count but fewer than ten. The genes are TRBV7-9 and TRBJ2-1, with 9 bases aligning to TRBD2. Germline V gene lookup returns CDR1 SEHNR and CDR2 FQNEAQ (reference sequence). The junction had 17 bases not matched to a gene; V was cut back by 7 bases and J by 7 bases. The CDR3 has 17 residues. CDR3 in DNA: TGTGCCAGCAACTTCCCGGGATCGCTAGCGGGATTTAATGAGCAGTTCTTC. As protein: CASNFPGSLAGFNEQFF.

The CDR3 here is CASSLHARGLGGYTF. The DNA for the CDR3 is TGTGCCAGCAGCTTACACGCCAGGGGGCTCGGGGGCTACACCTTC. The J gene is TRBJ1-2, the V gene TRBV11-2; 8 bases line up with TRBD1. This CDR3 is built from 15 residues. Per the germline V gene, CDR1 is SGHAT and CDR2 is FQNNGV. V shed 2 bases, J shed 8 bases, and the junction held 10 bases outside the gene matches.

This clonotype turned up a few times. The gene calls are TRBV4-3 and TRBJ2-3, with TRBD2 matching over 8 bases. The junction had 5 bases not matched to a gene; V was cut back by 4 bases and J by 2 bases. The CDR3 runs 15 residues. Germline-derived CDR1 and CDR2 are LGHNA and YSLEER. CDR3 amino acids: CASSLTSGPTDTQYF. CDR3 nucleotides: TGCGCCAGCAGCCTTACTAGCGGCCCCACAGATACGCAGTATTTT.

This chain connects TRBV7-9 to TRBJ2-5; possibly TRBD1 or TRBD2 for D (5 bases each). The end of the DNA fits TRBJ2-7 better, so the J call may be wrong. Germline V lookup: CDR1 SEHNR, CDR2 FQNEAQ (reference sequence). The CDR3 is 15 amino acids. CDR3 DNA sequence: TGTGCCAGCAGCTTCCGGGACGGACCCCACTACGAGCAGTACTTC. This translates into CASSFRDGPHYEQYF.

J is TRBJ2-2 and V is TRBV7-2, with D unclear. Trimming removed 5 bases at V and 2 bases at J, with 9 bases between. CDR1 SGHTA and CDR2 FQGNSA come from the germline V gene. This CDR3 spans 14 amino acids. This chain's CDR3 is CASSNTANTGELFF. DNA for the CDR3: TGTGCCAGCAGCAATACGGCCAACACCGGGGAGCTGTTTTTT.

The J gene is TRBJ1-5, the V gene TRBV27; no reliable D call. This CDR3 has 13 amino acids. Germline V gives CDR1 MNHEY, CDR2 SMNVEV (reference sequence). V was trimmed by 5 bases and J by 9 bases, leaving 14 bases between them. The CDR3 spells CASSPRGRGPQHF. For the CDR3, the DNA is TGTGCCAGCAGTCCGCGGGGTCGGGGGCCCCAGCATTTT.

The J gene is TRBJ2-4, the V gene TRBV14; 7 nucleotides line up with TRBD2. The CDR3 loop spans 15 amino acids. Germline V gene data show CDR1 as SGHDN and CDR2 as FVKESK. V was pared by 4 bases and J by 8 bases, with 11 bases of the junction left unmatched. This CDR3 is CASSPQAGGGDIQYF. For the CDR3, the DNA is TGTGCCAGCAGCCCCCAGGCCGGTGGGGGGGACATTCAGTACTTC.

This clonotype was detected a few times. V usage is TRBV7-2 and J usage is TRBJ1-5; D ambiguous. The CDR3 is 15 residues long. The germline gives CDR1 SGHTA, CDR2 FQGNSA. Trimming took 1 base from V and 3 from J, leaving 10 bases between them. CDR3: CASSLGGFPNQPQHF. CDR3 nucleotides: TGTGCCAGCAGCTTAGGAGGGTTCCCCAATCAGCCCCAGCATTTT.

This chain links TRBV12-3 or TRBV12-4 with TRBJ1-6; 7 bases agree with TRBD1. The CDR3 totals 15 residues. V lost 7 bases to trimming and J lost 8 bases; unmatched junction nucleotides: 11. This CDR3 is CASKPGGQADSPLHF. CDR3 coding DNA: TGTGCCAGCAAGCCCGGTGGACAGGCGGATTCACCCCTCCACTTT.

This clonotype was detected only a few times. The chain couples TRBV6-5 to TRBJ1-5, with D possibly matching TRBD1 (5 bases). The CDR3 is 15 residues long. V lost 0 bases to trimming and J lost 2 bases, with 8 bases between them. Germline CDR1 MNHEY, CDR2 SVGAGI. CDR3 sequence: CASSYSGVGNQPQHF. The CDR3 nucleotides read TGTGCCAGCAGTTACTCGGGGGTCGGCAATCAGCCCCAGCATTTT.

The V gene is TRBV18, the J gene TRBJ2-5; D could derive from TRBD1 or TRBD2 (5 bases each). The CDR3 covers 15 residues. Germline CDR1 and CDR2: KGHSH and LQKENI. Trimming removed 5 bases at V and 0 bases at J, with 13 bases between. The CDR3 reads CASSSQPGHQETQYF. CDR3 sequence (DNA): TGTGCCAGCTCAAGTCAACCGGGGCACCAAGAGACCCAGTACTTC.

The V call is TRBV6-6, the J call TRBJ2-7; TRBD1 aligns across 9 bases. Per germline, CDR1 MNHNY and CDR2 SVGAGI (reference sequence). The CDR3 is made up of 15 amino acids. J gave up 4 bases and V 6 bases, and 10 bases lay outside the gene matches. The CDR3, as DNA: TGTGCCAGCAGCGACAGGTCGGGACAGGGATACGAGCAGTACTTC. Its protein is CASSDRSGQGYEQYF.

Only a few counts were recorded for this clonotype. The rearrangement joins TRBV28 to TRBJ2-1; 11 bases agree with TRBD2. J was trimmed by 5 bases and V by 5 bases; bases with no gene match: 5. This CDR3 has 15 residues. Germline V lookup: CDR1 MDHEN, CDR2 SYDVKM. The CDR3 DNA reads as TGTGCCAGCAGTCCCTCGACTAGCGGGAACAATGAGCAGTTCTTC. This sequence encodes CASSPSTSGNNEQFF.

This clonotype was recorded a few times. The rearrangement uses TRBV6-1 and TRBJ2-3, with D possibly being TRBD1 (6 bases). Trimming stripped 5 bases from V and 6 bases from J, with 15 bases between. From germline, CDR1 is MNHNS and CDR2 SASEGT. The CDR3 runs to 14 residues. CDR3 bases: TGTGCCAGCAGTAAACAGGGTTCGATGGATACGCAGTATTTT. Its translation is CASSKQGSMDTQYF.

This rearrangement joins TRBV6-2 or TRBV6-3 to TRBJ2-6; maybe TRBD2 (5 bases). The CDR3 consists of 15 residues. The germline V and J ends were trimmed by 1 base and 3 bases, with 7 bases remaining between them. Germline V gene data show CDR1 as MNHEY and CDR2 as SVGEGT. CDR3 loop: CASSYLEDGANVLTF. CDR3 bases: TGTGCCAGCAGTTACTTGGAGGATGGGGCCAACGTCCTGACTTTC.

The chain has TRBV20-1 and TRBJ2-1; D gene unclear. V gave up 4 bases and J gave up 6 bases, with 7 bases separating them. Germline V gene sequence: CDR1 DFQATT, CDR2 SNEGSKA (reference sequence). The CDR3 runs to 11 residues. The CDR3 region has the DNA TGCAGTGCTATCACCCTCAATGAGCAGTTCTTC. This codes for CSAITLNEQFF.

About this clonotype: With a much larger clone just one base away, this may be a read error. CDR3 coding DNA: TGCAGCGTCCCTGGGGCCTCGGGGACCCAGTACTTC. Protein product: CSVPGASGTQYF. The chain carries TRBV29-1 and TRBJ2-5; D possibly corresponds to TRBD1 (5 bases). This CDR3 is built from 12 residues. The V end lost 6 bases, the J end lost 7 bases, and 15 bases lay between the germline ends. Germline V gene sequence: CDR1 SQVTM, CDR2 ANQGSEA. The complete variable domain, with remaining parts taken from reference TRBV29-1 and TRBJ2-5, reads SAVISQKPSRDICQRGTSLTIQCQVDSQVTMMFWYRQQPGQSLTLIATANQGSEATYESGFVIDKFPISRPNLTFSTLTVSNMSPEDSSIYLCSVPGASGTQYFGPGTRLLVL.

The chain couples TRBV15 to TRBJ2-4; unclear D gene. Deletions cut 1 base from V and 1 base from J, with 11 bases between. The CDR3 is 16 residues long. Looked up from germline, CDR1 is LNHNV and CDR2 is YYDKDF (reference sequence). The CDR3 here is CATSRGPRWAKNIQYF. The CDR3 DNA sequence: TGTGCCACCAGCAGAGGACCGCGGTGGGCCAAAAACATTCAGTACTTC.